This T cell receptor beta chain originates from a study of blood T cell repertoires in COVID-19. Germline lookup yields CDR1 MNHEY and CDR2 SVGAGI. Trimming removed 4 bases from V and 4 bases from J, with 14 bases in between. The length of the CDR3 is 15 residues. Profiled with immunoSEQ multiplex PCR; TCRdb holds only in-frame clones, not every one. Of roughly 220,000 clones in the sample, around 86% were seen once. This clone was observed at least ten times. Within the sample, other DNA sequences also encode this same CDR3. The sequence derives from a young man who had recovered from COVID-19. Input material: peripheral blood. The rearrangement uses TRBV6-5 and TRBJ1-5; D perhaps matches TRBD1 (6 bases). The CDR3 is CASSSQGIGNQPQHF. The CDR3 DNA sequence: TGTGCCAGCAGTTCTCAGGGGATAGGGAATCAGCCCCAGCATTTT.